Sequencing of this TCR beta chain was carried out in a study of relationships among human T cell subsets. The study's findings and limits: V, D, J usage, CDR3 length and N-additions were similar across seven subsets. Some CD4+CD8+ double-positive cells may remain after bead sorting.

Pooled CD4+ and CD8+ T cells were bead-selected with anti-CD45RA to get naive and transitional cells. T cell subsets were isolated with magnetic beads coated with subset-specific monoclonal antibodies. The T cell receptor alpha and beta CDR3 regions were amplified from mRNA by semiquantitative ARM-PCR. Exponential amplification used communal superprimers after tagged nested gene-specific primers in ARM-PCR. First-round products served as template after exonuclease removal of nested primers. TCRdb reprocessed the multiplex PCR reads with MiXCR, giving one entry per CDR3 protein. This sample carries some 7,000 distinct CDR3 sequences, just under 70% of them seen once, and the ten largest clones take 40% to 65%. This clonotype appeared once. Its antigen is as yet unknown. The CDR3 has 13 residues. The germline V and J ends were trimmed by 8 bases and 3 bases, with 11 bases remaining between them. CDR1 is MNHNS and CDR2 is SASEGT in the germline V gene.

The material sequenced was naive and transitional (CD45RA+) T cells sorted from blood. This chain links TRBV6-1 with TRBJ1-5; D gene unclear. The TCR originated in a man aged 40-49 years in good health. CDR3 sequence reads: CASQHGFNQPQHF. In DNA form, the CDR3 reads TGTGCCAGCCAACACGGCTTCAATCAGCCCCAGCATTTT.